Sequencing of this TCR beta chain was carried out in a study of cytomegalovirus exposure and HLA in healthy donors. Study information: As an earlier analysis found, roughly 170 million T cells yielded about 120 million unique TCR beta sequences.

Of note for this clone: Its antigen is as yet unknown.

Findings and caveats of the study: CMV serostatus was the only immune exposure information that was available.

CDR1 and CDR2 from the germline V gene are SGHTA and FQGTGA. V gave up 5 bases and J gave up 4 bases; unmatched junction bases: 9. This CDR3 spans 16 amino acids. The PCR was carried out with 60 Vbeta primers and 13 Jbeta primers. Original methodology: Some 10 million of the about 80 million unique TCR beta chains counted in a later analysis were shared. Method: immunoSEQ multiplex PCR; TCRdb's copy keeps in-frame clones and lacks some. V and J calls and clone size are those listed in that table; D and trimming were worked out from the DNA. The table has around 95,000 clones, roughly 70% seen once; the top ten hold around 1.8%.

This TCR derives from a male donor in good health and CMV-seronegative. The chain joins TRBV7-3 to TRBJ1-1; 11 bases line up with TRBD1. Sequencing was performed on PBMCs. CDR3 region: CASSPPGGQGVTEAFF. The DNA of the CDR3 is TGTGCCAGCAGCCCCCCAGGGGGACAGGGGGTCACTGAAGCTTTCTTT. Variable domain in full (rest from reference TRBV7-3 and TRBJ1-1): GAGVSQTPSNKVTEKGKYVELRCDPISGHTALYWYRQSLGQGPEFLIYFQGTGAADDSGLPNDRFFAVRPEGSVSTLKIQRTERGDSAVYLCASSPPGGQGVTEAFFGQGTRLTVV.